This TCR beta chain was captured by sequencing in a study of blood T cell repertoires in COVID-19. At the level of the study: The analysed material was cDNA or gDNA that came from T cells, B-cell-depleted T cells, or PBMCs.

Those who participated ranged in age from about 18 to 89 years and resided in approximately 26 US areas. Resolution of symptoms, clearance, or two negative PCRs was present in recovered Cohort 3 donors. In the authors' methods: Estimated nucleated cell counts came from reference gene primer amplification. Produced via immunoSEQ multiplex PCR; TCRdb's table is partial and in-frame only. The V and J calls and the clone size are those of that table, but D and trimming were determined from the DNA. The profile shows some 430,000 clones, roughly 87% of them singletons. This CDR3 is 14 amino acids long. Germline assignment: CDR1 SQVTM and CDR2 ANQGSEA. The J segment lost 5 bases and the V segment lost 1 base, leaving 7 bases of the junction unmatched.

The receptor comes from a young man who had recovered from COVID-19. The gene calls are TRBV29-1 and TRBJ1-1, with 7 positions matching TRBD1. Sequences were obtained from PBMCs or T cells enriched from blood (not recorded which). This CDR3 is CSVEGEPGGTEAFF. DNA for the CDR3: TGCAGCGTTGAAGGGGAGCCAGGGGGAACTGAAGCTTTCTTT.